Shown below are 15 T cell receptor beta chains from a single sample sequenced in a study of blood T cell repertoires in COVID-19. Libraries were prepared by immunoSEQ multiplex PCR; TCRdb keeps only in-frame clonotypes and omits some of them. The sample has about 370,000 clones, 85% to 90% seen once. The sample comprised PBMCs or T cells enriched from blood (not recorded which). The receptors stem from a man aged 18 to 29 who had recovered from COVID-19.

The CDR3 loop reads CASSSPRGEQFF. CDR3 nucleotides: TGTGCCAGCAGCTCCCCTCGGGGTGAGCAGTTCTTC. This chain joins TRBV7-3 and TRBJ2-1; TRBD2 is a possible D gene (5 bases). The CDR3 length is 12 residues. Trimming took 4 bases from V and 9 from J, leaving 10 bases between them. Germline-derived CDR1 and CDR2 are SGHTA and FQGTGA.

The CDR3 is CASRWSGGGTEAFF. The CDR3 DNA sequence: TGCGCCAGCAGATGGTCGGGGGGCGGCACTGAAGCTTTCTTT. The chain joins TRBV5-1 to TRBJ1-1; maybe TRBD1 (6 bases). The CDR3 is 14 amino acids. Per germline, CDR1 SGHRS and CDR2 YFSETQ. V lost 5 bases, J lost 4 bases, and 15 bases lay in between.

This rearrangement joins TRBV12-3 or TRBV12-4 to TRBJ1-2; unclear D gene. Trimming cost V 1 base and J 5 bases, with 5 bases left between them. This CDR3 is 12 amino acids long. The CDR3 spells CASSLGHYGYTF. CDR3 nucleotide sequence: TGTGCCAGCAGTTTAGGACATTATGGCTACACCTTC.

The gene calls are TRBV5-1 and TRBJ2-7, with D maybe TRBD1 (5 bases). The CDR3 runs 15 residues. Trimming stripped 0 bases from V and 0 bases from J, with 10 bases between. CDR1 and CDR2 (germline): SGHRS, YFSETQ. The CDR3 loop is CASSLESGNSYEQYF. DNA of the CDR3: TGCGCCAGCAGCTTGGAGTCAGGGAACTCCTACGAGCAGTACTTC.

The chain joins TRBV7-2 to TRBJ2-2; tentatively, D is TRBD1 (6 bases). Germline V gene data show CDR1 as SGHTA and CDR2 as FQGNSA. Between the trimmed V and J ends, which lost 4 bases and 7 bases, there was a span of 10 bases. The CDR3 spans 13 residues. The CDR3 DNA reads as TGTGCCAGCAGCTCTTCCAGGGGCGGGGAGCTGTTTTTT. Amino acids: CASSSSRGGELFF.

The chain uses TRBV4-1 and TRBJ2-1; 11 nucleotides match TRBD2. V lost 4 bases and J lost 7; bases outside the gene matches: 9. Germline-derived CDR1 and CDR2 are MGHRA and YSYEKL. The CDR3 extends over 16 amino acids. CDR3 DNA sequence: TGCGCCAGCAGCCTTCGACTAGCGGGAAGTGGGAATGAGCAGTTCTTC. Its protein product is CASSLRLAGSGNEQFF.

The chain recombines TRBV7-9 with TRBJ1-2; 10 bases agree with TRBD1. The germline V gene encodes CDR1 SEHNR and CDR2 FQNEAQ (reference sequence). Trimming cost V 5 bases and J 4 bases; bases outside gene matches: 4. CDR3 length: 14 residues. Written as DNA, the CDR3 is TGTGCCAGCAGCGGACAGGGGGTAGTCTATGGCTACACCTTC. Translating gives CASSGQGVVYGYTF.

The chain recombines TRBV2 with TRBJ2-3; 7 nucleotides agree with TRBD2. Losses at the gene ends were 7 bases for V and 5 bases for J; bases not matched to a gene: 12. The V gene's germline CDR1 is SNHLY and CDR2 FYNNEI. This CDR3 comprises 15 residues. The CDR3 nucleotides read TGTGCCAGCACCTGGGACCGCGCGGGAGAAGATACGCAGTATTTT. Amino acids: CASTWDRAGEDTQYF.

This clone was seen only a few times. The chain employs TRBV7-2 and TRBJ1-5; 9 bases line up with TRBD1. This CDR3 spans 14 amino acids. The trim removed 3 bases at V and 8 bases at J, leaving 5 bases unmatched. Germline V gene lookup returns CDR1 SGHTA and CDR2 FQGNSA. The CDR3 nucleotides read TGTGCCAGCAGCTTGTCCGGGACAGGGAAGCCCCAGCATTTT. It specifies CASSLSGTGKPQHF.

The V gene is TRBV27, the J gene TRBJ1-6; TRBD1 matches 7 bases. The CDR3 has 15 residues. CDR1 and CDR2 from the germline V gene are MNHEY and SMNVEV (reference sequence). V dropped 2 bases and J dropped 2; count of bases not matched to a gene: 0. DNA for the CDR3: TGTGCCAGCAGTTTAGGGACAGCCTATAATTCACCCCTCCACTTT. It translates to CASSLGTAYNSPLHF.

The J gene is TRBJ1-5, the V gene TRBV2; D is possibly TRBD1 (5 bases). Germline CDR1 SNHLY, CDR2 FYNNEI. The ends were cut back, 4 bases at V and 15 bases at J, with 22 bases in the middle. The CDR3 loop spans 14 amino acids. The CDR3 region is CASSVSRRDYRWHF. CDR3 coding DNA: TGTGCCAGCAGTGTCTCCCGGCGGGACTACAGGTGGCATTTT. The full variable domain, its missing parts supplied by reference TRBV2 and TRBJ1-5, is EPEVTQTPSHQVTQMGQEVILRCVPISNHLYFYWYRQILGQKVEFLVSFYNNEISEKSEIFDDQFSVERPDGSNFTLKIRSTKLEDSAMYFCASSVSRRDYRWHFGDGTRLSIL.

This chain joins TRBV6-5 and TRBJ1-5; D ambiguous. Germline CDR1 is MNHEY and CDR2 is SVGAGI. This CDR3 is built from 14 residues. The ends were cut back, 7 bases at V and 6 bases at J, with 16 bases in the middle. The CDR3 DNA reads as TGTGCCAGCATCATTGAACATTATACTCAGCCCCAGCATTTT. Translating it yields CASIIEHYTQPQHF.

The chain is built from TRBV5-5 and TRBJ1-1, with D unresolved. V lost 1 base to trimming and J lost 8 bases, with 9 bases between them. The V gene's germline CDR1 is SGHKS and CDR2 YYEKEE (reference sequence). This CDR3 region has 12 residues. This CDR3 is CASSLSTIEAFF. In DNA, the CDR3 is TGTGCCAGCAGCTTGAGTACTATCGAAGCTTTCTTT.

This clone occurred a few times. The genes are TRBV27 and TRBJ1-1; no clear D. CDR3 size: 12 residues. Looked up from germline, CDR1 is MNHEY and CDR2 is SMNVEV (reference sequence). The V end lost 4 bases, the J end lost 0 bases, and 3 bases lay between the germline ends. CDR3 in amino acids: CASSSVNTEAFF. The CDR3 DNA reads TGTGCCAGCAGTTCGGTGAACACTGAAGCTTTCTTT.

The chain uses TRBV4-1 and TRBJ2-7, with 7 bases matching TRBD1. The trim removed 0 bases at V and 2 bases at J, leaving 4 bases unmatched. CDR1 and CDR2 from the germline V gene are MGHRA and YSYEKL. The CDR3 runs to 15 residues. The CDR3 reads CASSQDRDRTYEQYF. CDR3 nucleotides: TGCGCCAGCAGCCAAGATCGGGACAGAACCTACGAGCAGTACTTC.